Below, 15 T cell receptor beta chains from the same sample are listed, as sequenced in a study of glioma-infiltrating T cells after dendritic cell vaccination. As to time point: after dendritic cell vaccination, including at tumor progression/relapse. Some clones are missing from TCRdb's copy, which holds only in-frame ones; the method was immunoSEQ multiplex PCR. The table lists 70,000 to 95,000 clones, about nine tenths of them singletons. The material was blood, obtained after dendritic cell vaccination. These receptors originate from a human donor with glioblastoma.

The V call is TRBV29-1, the J call TRBJ1-1; D may be TRBD1 (6 bases). CDR1 is SQVTM, CDR2 ANQGSEA, per germline. The CDR3 sequence is 13 residues long. The ends were cut back, 7 bases at V and 0 bases at J, with 12 bases in the middle. The chain's CDR3 is CSGYRDMNTEAFF. CDR3 sequence (DNA): TGCAGCGGATACAGGGACATGAACACTGAAGCTTTCTTT. The full variable domain, completed using reference TRBV29-1 and TRBJ1-1, is SAVISQKPSRDICQRGTSLTIQCQVDSQVTMMFWYRQQPGQSLTLIATANQGSEATYESGFVIDKFPISRPNLTFSTLTVSNMSPEDSSIYLCSGYRDMNTEAFFGQGTRLTVV.

The chain uses TRBV4-2 and TRBJ2-3; D uncertain. CDR3 length: 12 residues. Germline values: CDR1 LGHNA, CDR2 YNFKEQ. Trimming removed 1 base from V and 3 bases from J, with 2 bases in between. CDR3: CASSQVTDTQYF. The CDR3 DNA reads as TGTGCCAGCAGCCAAGTAACAGATACGCAGTATTTT.

The V gene is TRBV30, the J gene TRBJ1-1; D may be TRBD1 (6 bases). Germline V CDR1 and CDR2: GTSNPN, SVGIG (reference sequence). This CDR3 has 12 residues. V gave up 5 bases and J gave up 6 bases, with 13 bases separating them. The CDR3 spells CAWSQGGAEAFF. CDR3 sequence (DNA): TGTGCCTGGTCCCAAGGGGGGGCTGAAGCTTTCTTT.

DNA for the CDR3: TGTGCCAGAAGCCCCGGGACTAGCGGGCGGTCCTACAATGAGCAGTTCTTC. It translates to CARSPGTSGRSYNEQFF. The chain is built from TRBV5-3 and TRBJ2-1; TRBD2 matches at 12 bases. TRBV5-3 counts as an open reading frame of uncertain function. V shed 4 bases, J shed 1 base, and the junction held 6 bases outside the gene matches. The CDR3 contains 17 residues.

V gene TRBV4-1 combines with J gene TRBJ2-2; D uncertain. This CDR3 region has 15 residues. The germline gives CDR1 MGHRA, CDR2 YSYEKL. Trimming left V 4 bases short and J 7 bases short, with 16 bases between. CDR3 DNA sequence: TGCGCCAGCAGCCCTTTCAAAAGCGCTATCGGGGAGCTGTTTTTT. Its protein product is CASSPFKSAIGELFF.

V usage is TRBV2 and J usage is TRBJ1-1, with a possible D match to TRBD1 (5 bases). In germline, CDR1 is SNHLY, CDR2 FYNNEI. Trimming pared 8 bases from V and 13 bases from J, leaving 20 bases between. This CDR3 is built from 12 residues. CDR3 in amino acids: CASRVSGGRYFF. DNA of the CDR3: TGTGCCAGCCGTGTGTCGGGGGGGAGGTATTTCTTT.

The V call is TRBV11-2, the J call TRBJ2-1; 10 nucleotides match TRBD2. The CDR3 has 15 residues. V lost 3 bases to trimming and J lost 4 bases; unmatched junction nucleotides: 3. Germline CDR1 is SGHAT and CDR2 is FQNNGV. DNA for the CDR3: TGTGCCAGCAGCTTCAGCGGGGGGGGTTACAATGAGCAGTTCTTC. Translating it yields CASSFSGGGYNEQFF.

This chain links TRBV9 with TRBJ2-7; weak D call: TRBD2 (6 bases). V was clipped by 0 bases and J by 6 bases, with 7 bases between them. The CDR3 spans 12 residues. Germline lookup yields CDR1 SGDLS and CDR2 YYNGEE. The CDR3 DNA sequence: TGTGCCAGCAGCGTAGTGGGGGGCGAGCAGTACTTC. The encoded protein is CASSVVGGEQYF.

This clone was observed a single time. The V and J genes are TRBV7-2 and TRBJ1-1; the D is unclear. Trimming took 5 bases from V and 4 from J, leaving 8 bases between them. In germline, CDR1 is SGHTA, CDR2 FQGNSA. The length of the CDR3 is 12 residues. The CDR3 reads CASSRRSTEAFF. In nucleotides, the CDR3 is TGTGCCAGCAGCCGCAGAAGCACTGAAGCTTTCTTT.

The chain combines TRBV13 with TRBJ2-1; TRBD1 agrees at 7 bases. J gave up 8 bases and V 5 bases, and 24 bases lay outside the gene matches. This CDR3 is 19 amino acids long. CDR1 and CDR2 (germline): PRHDT, FYEKMQ (reference sequence). The CDR3 sequence is CASSPNLIYRTGLGDEQFF. The DNA for the CDR3 is TGTGCCAGCAGCCCCAATCTCATATACCGGACAGGTTTAGGGGATGAGCAGTTCTTC.

V gene TRBV14 combines with J gene TRBJ1-1, with TRBD1 matching 8 bases. V shed 2 bases and J 5 bases; nucleotides not matched to a gene: 4. The CDR3 totals 14 residues. From germline, CDR1 is SGHDN and CDR2 FVKESK. The CDR3 protein is CASSQYRGDTEAFF. As DNA, the CDR3 is TGTGCCAGCAGCCAATACAGGGGGGATACTGAAGCTTTCTTT.

The rearrangement joins TRBV7-2 to TRBJ1-2, with a weak D call TRBD1 (5 bases). This CDR3 region has 15 residues. Between the trimmed V and J ends, which lost 1 base and 4 bases, there was a span of 13 bases. The germline V gene encodes CDR1 SGHTA and CDR2 FQGNSA. CDR3 sequence reads: CASSLGQGVRYGYTF. The CDR3 coding sequence is TGTGCCAGCAGCTTAGGGCAGGGTGTTCGCTATGGCTACACCTTC.

This chain connects TRBV11-2 to TRBJ2-7; D gene ambiguous. This CDR3 has 12 residues. Trimming stripped 5 bases from V and 2 bases from J, with 7 bases between. CDR1 is SGHAT, CDR2 FQNNGV, per germline. CDR3 DNA: TGTGCCAGCAGCCCCCGGGCCTACGAGCAGTACTTC. Translation: CASSPRAYEQYF.

This sequence joins TRBV19 and TRBJ1-1; possibly TRBD1 for D (5 bases). The germline gives CDR1 LNHDA, CDR2 SQIVND (reference sequence). CDR3 size: 15 residues. V lost 7 bases to trimming and J lost 4 bases, with 19 bases between them. The CDR3 nucleotides are TGTGCCAGTACCCTTTCCCGGAGGGGACCCACTGAAGCTTTCTTT. Encoded protein: CASTLSRRGPTEAFF.

The table lists this clone with a count of one. The chain employs TRBV7-8 and TRBJ2-6; D ambiguous. The CDR3 sequence is 16 residues long. V was clipped by 4 bases and J by 3 bases, with 13 bases between them. From germline, CDR1 is SGHVS and CDR2 FQNEAQ. CDR3 nucleotide sequence: TGTGCCAGCAGCTACAGAAACGTAGATGGGGCCAACGTCCTGACTTTC. Protein: CASSYRNVDGANVLTF.